The entry below describes one T cell receptor beta chain. This may be a read error: a much more frequent sequence differs by one nucleotide. This sample includes further DNA sequences coding for the same CDR3. The sample is drawn from a study of Tregs in tolerant kidney transplant recipients. The germline gives CDR1 SGHAT, CDR2 FQNNGV. The CDR3 consists of 13 residues. V was pared by 1 base and J by 7 bases, with 11 bases between. Generated by immunoSEQ multiplex PCR, the TCRdb table keeps only in-frame clones and is missing some. The sample consists of 80,000 to 90,000 clones, just over 90% of them appearing once.

The V and J genes are TRBV11-2 and TRBJ2-7; a weak D match, TRBD1 (6 bases). The sample consisted of CD8+ T cells from blood. The TCR was taken from a human donor in good health. CDR3 sequence: CASSLVAQGEQYF. CDR3 nucleotide sequence: TGTGCCAGCAGCTTAGTGGCACAGGGTGAGCAGTACTTC.